This T cell receptor (beta chain) was profiled in a study of CD8 T cell repertoires and HIV-1 epitope variants. This CDR3 contains 14 residues. Germline V gives CDR1 SGHVS, CDR2 FQNEAQ. After removal of 1 base from V and 3 bases from J, the junction contained 2 bases not matched to a gene. Clones were sequenced by immunoSEQ multiplex PCR, and TCRdb holds only the in-frame ones, with some missing. The table lists under 5,500 clones, 55% to 70% of them singletons. Details on this clone: Antigen: not known.

The clonotype originates from a male donor with HIV. The chain recombines TRBV7-8 with TRBJ2-7; 8 nucleotides line up with TRBD1. Source material: cultured CD8+ T cells derived from PBMCs. The CDR3 coding sequence is TGTGCCAGCAGCTTAGGGACAGGGCACTACGAGCAGTACTTC. Encoded protein: CASSLGTGHYEQYF.